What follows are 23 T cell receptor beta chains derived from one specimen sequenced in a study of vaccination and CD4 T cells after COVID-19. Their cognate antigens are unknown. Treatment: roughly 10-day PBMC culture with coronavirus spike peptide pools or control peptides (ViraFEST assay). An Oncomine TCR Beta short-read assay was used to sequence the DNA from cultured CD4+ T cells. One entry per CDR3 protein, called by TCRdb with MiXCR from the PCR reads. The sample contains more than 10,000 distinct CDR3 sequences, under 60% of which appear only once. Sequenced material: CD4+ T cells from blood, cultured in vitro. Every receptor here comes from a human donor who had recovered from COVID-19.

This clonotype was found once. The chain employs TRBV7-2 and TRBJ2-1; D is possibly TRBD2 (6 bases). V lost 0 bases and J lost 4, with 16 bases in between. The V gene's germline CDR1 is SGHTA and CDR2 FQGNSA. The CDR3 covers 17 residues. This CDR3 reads CASSLAGPGSGYNEQFF. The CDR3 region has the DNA TGTGCCAGCAGCTTAGCGGGTCCGGGTAGCGGATACAATGAGCAGTTCTTC. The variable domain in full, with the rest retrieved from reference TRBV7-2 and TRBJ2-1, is GAGVSQSPSNKVTEKGKDVELRCDPISGHTALYWYRQSLGQGLEFLIYFQGNSAPDKSGLPSDRFSAERTGGSVSTLTIQRTQQEDSAVYLCASSLAGPGSGYNEQFFGPGTRLTVL.

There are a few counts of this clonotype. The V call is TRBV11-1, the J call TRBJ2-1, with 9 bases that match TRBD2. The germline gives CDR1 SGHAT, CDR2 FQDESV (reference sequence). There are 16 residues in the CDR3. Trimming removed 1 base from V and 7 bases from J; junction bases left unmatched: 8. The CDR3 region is CASSLGAGGLRNEQFF. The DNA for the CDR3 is TGTGCCAGCAGCTTAGGGGCGGGAGGGCTAAGGAATGAGCAGTTCTTC.

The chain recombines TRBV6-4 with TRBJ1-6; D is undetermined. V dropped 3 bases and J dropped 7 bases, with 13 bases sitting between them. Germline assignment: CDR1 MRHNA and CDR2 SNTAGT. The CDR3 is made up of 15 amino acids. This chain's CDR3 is CASSETPGWNSPLHF. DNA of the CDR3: TGTGCCAGCAGTGAAACCCCGGGTTGGAATTCACCCCTCCACTTT.

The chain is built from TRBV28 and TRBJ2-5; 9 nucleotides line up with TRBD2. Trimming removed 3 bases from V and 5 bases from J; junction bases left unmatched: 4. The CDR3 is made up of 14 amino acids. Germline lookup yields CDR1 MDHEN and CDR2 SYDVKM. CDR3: CASSFAGGIETQYF. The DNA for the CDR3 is TGTGCCAGCAGTTTCGCGGGAGGGATTGAGACCCAGTACTTC.

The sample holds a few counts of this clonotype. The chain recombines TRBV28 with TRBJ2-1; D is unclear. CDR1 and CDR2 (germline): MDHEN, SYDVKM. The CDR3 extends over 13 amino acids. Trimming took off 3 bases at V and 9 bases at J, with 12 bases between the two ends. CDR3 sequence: CASSLDWTIEQFF. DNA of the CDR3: TGTGCCAGCAGTTTGGATTGGACGATTGAGCAGTTCTTC. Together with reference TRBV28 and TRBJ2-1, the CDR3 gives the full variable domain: DVKVTQSSRYLVKRTGEKVFLECVQDMDHENMFWYRQDPGLGLRLIYFSYDVKMKEKGDIPEGYSVSREKKERFSLILESASTNQTSMYLCASSLDWTIEQFFGPGTRLTVL.

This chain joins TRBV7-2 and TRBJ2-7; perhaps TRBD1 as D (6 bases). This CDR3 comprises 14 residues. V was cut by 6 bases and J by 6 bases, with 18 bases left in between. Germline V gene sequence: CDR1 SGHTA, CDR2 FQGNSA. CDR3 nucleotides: TGTGCCAGCAGACAAGCAGGGGTTTCATCCGAGCAGTACTTC. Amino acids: CASRQAGVSSEQYF.

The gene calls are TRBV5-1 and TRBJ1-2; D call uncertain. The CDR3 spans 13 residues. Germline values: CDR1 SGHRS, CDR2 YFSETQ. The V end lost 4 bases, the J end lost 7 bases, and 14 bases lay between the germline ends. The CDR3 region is CASSQDAAGGYTF. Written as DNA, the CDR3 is TGCGCCAGCAGCCAAGATGCGGCCGGTGGCTACACCTTC.

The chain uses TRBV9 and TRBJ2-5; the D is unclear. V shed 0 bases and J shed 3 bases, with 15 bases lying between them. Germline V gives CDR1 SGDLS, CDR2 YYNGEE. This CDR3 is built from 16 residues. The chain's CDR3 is CASSVGYTVRKETQYF. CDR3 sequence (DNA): TGTGCCAGCAGCGTAGGCTATACTGTAAGAAAAGAGACCCAGTACTTC.

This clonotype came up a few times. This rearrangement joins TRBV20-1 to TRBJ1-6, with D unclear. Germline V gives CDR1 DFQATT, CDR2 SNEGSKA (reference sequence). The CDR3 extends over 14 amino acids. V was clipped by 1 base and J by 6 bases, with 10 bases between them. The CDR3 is CSARGAPPNSPLHF. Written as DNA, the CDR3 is TGCAGTGCTAGAGGGGCACCACCTAATTCACCCCTCCACTTT.

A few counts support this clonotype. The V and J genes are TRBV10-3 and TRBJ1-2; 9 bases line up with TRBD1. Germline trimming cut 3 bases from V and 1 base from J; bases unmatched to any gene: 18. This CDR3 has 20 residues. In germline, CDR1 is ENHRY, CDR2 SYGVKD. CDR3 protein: CAISDSWGRDRVGNNYGYTF. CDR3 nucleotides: TGTGCCATCAGTGATTCCTGGGGTCGGGACAGGGTAGGGAATAACTATGGCTACACCTTC.

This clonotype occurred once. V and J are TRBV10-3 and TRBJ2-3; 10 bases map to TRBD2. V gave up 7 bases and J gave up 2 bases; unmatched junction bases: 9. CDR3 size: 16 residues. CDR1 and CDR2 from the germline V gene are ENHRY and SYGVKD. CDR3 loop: CAIMTPSGGSTDTQYF. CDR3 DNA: TGTGCCATCATGACCCCTAGCGGGGGATCCACAGATACGCAGTATTTT.

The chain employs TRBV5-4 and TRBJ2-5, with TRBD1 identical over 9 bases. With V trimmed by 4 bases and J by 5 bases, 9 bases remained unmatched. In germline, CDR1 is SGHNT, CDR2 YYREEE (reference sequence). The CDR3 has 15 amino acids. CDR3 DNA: TGTGCCAGCAGCAACGCCGGGACAGGGATCGAGACCCAGTACTTC. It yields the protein CASSNAGTGIETQYF.

CDR3 sequence (DNA): TGTGCCAGCAGCCCGGGGGGGACAGGGGATTTCTGGCGCACAGATACGCAGTATTTT. This translates into CASSPGGTGDFWRTDTQYF. The chain links TRBV5-6 to TRBJ2-3; 10 bases match TRBD1. CDR1 is SGHDT and CDR2 is YYEEEE in the germline V gene. This CDR3 is built from 19 residues. With V trimmed by 4 bases and J by 1 base, 15 bases remained unmatched.

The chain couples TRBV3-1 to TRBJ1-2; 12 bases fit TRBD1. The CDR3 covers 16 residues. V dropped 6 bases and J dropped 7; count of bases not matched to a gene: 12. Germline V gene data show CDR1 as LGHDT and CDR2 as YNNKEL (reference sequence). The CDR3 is CASSQPPGQGAGGYTF. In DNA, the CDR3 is TGTGCCAGCAGTCAACCGCCGGGACAGGGGGCAGGTGGCTACACCTTC. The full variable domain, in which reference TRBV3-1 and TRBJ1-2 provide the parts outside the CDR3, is DTAVSQTPKYLVTQMGNDKSIKCEQNLGHDTMYWYKQDSKKFLKIMFSYNNKELIINETVPNRFSPKSPDKAHLNLHINSLELGDSAVYFCASSQPPGQGAGGYTFGSGTRLTVV.

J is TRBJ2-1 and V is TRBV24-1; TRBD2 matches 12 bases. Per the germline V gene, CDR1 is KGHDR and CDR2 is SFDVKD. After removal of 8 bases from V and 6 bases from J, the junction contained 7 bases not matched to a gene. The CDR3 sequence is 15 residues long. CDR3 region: CATNTGTSGPNEQFF. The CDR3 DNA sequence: TGTGCCACCAATACCGGGACTAGCGGGCCCAATGAGCAGTTCTTC.

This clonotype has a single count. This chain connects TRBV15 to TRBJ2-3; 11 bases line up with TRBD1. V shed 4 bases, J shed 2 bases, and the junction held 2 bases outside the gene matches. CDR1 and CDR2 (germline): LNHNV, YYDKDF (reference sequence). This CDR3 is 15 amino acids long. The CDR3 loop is CATSMDRGLTDTQYF. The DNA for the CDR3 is TGTGCCACCAGCATGGACAGGGGGCTCACAGATACGCAGTATTTT.

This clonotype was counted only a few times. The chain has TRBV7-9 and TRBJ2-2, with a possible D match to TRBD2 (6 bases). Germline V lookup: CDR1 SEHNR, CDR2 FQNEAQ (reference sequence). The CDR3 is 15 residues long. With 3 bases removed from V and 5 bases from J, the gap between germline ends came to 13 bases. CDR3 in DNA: TGTGCCAGCAGCTTGGGACTCCCTTTGACCGGGGAGCTGTTTTTT. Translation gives CASSLGLPLTGELFF.

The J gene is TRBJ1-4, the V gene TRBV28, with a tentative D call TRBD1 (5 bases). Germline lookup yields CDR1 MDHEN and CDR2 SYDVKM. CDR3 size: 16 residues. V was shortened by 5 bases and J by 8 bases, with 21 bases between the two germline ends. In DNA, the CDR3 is TGTGCCAGCAGTCCCCTCTCCCTACCGGGGCGGGAAAAACTGTTTTTT. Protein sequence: CASSPLSLPGREKLFF. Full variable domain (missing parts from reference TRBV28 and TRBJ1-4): DVKVTQSSRYLVKRTGEKVFLECVQDMDHENMFWYRQDPGLGLRLIYFSYDVKMKEKGDIPEGYSVSREKKERFSLILESASTNQTSMYLCASSPLSLPGREKLFFGSGTQLSVL.

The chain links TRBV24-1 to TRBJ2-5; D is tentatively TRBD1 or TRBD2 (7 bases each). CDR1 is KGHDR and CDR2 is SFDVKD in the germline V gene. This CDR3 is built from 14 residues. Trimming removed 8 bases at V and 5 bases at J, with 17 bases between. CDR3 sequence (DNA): TGTGCCACCATCGGCTATCAGGGGGGGGAGACCCAGTACTTC. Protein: CATIGYQGGETQYF.

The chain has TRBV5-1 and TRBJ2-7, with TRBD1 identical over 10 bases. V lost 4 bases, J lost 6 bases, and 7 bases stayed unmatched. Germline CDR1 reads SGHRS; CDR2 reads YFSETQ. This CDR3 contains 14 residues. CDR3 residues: CASSGTGTGAEQYF. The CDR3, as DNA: TGCGCCAGCAGCGGAACCGGGACAGGGGCCGAGCAGTACTTC.

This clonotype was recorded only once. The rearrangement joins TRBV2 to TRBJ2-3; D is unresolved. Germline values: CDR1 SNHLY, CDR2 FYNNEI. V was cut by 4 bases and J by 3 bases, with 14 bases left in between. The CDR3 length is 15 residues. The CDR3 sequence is CASSVRRPQTDTQYF. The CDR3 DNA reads TGTGCCAGCAGTGTTCGTAGGCCACAGACAGATACGCAGTATTTT.

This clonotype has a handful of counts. The CDR3 DNA is TGCAGTGCTAAGACAGGCTCGACCCAGCATTTT. Translated, it gives CSAKTGSTQHF. This chain joins TRBV20-1 and TRBJ1-5, with a possible D match to TRBD1 (6 bases). The germline V and J ends were trimmed by 4 bases and 11 bases, with 12 bases remaining between them. Germline loops: CDR1 DFQATT, CDR2 SNEGSKA (reference sequence). The CDR3 runs to 11 residues.

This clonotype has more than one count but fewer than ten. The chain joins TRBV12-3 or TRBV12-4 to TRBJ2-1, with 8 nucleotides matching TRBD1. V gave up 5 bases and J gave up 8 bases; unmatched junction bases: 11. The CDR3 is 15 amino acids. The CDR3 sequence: CASSRSSGGEDEQFF. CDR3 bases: TGTGCCAGCAGTCGTAGTTCAGGGGGCGAGGATGAGCAGTTCTTC.